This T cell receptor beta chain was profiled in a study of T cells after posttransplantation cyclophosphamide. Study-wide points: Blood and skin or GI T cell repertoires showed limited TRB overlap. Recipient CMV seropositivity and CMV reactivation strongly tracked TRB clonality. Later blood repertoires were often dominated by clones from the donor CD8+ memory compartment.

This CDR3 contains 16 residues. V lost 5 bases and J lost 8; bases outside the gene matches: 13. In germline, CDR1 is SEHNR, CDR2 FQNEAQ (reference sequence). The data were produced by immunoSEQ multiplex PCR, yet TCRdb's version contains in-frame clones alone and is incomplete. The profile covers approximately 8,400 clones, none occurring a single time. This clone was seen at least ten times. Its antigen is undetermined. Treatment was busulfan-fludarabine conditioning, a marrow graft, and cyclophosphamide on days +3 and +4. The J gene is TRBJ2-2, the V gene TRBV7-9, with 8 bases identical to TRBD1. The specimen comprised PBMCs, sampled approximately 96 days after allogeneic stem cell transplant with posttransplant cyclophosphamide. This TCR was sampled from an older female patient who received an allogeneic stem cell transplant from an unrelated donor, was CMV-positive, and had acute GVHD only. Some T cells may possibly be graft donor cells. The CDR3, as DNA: TGTGCCAGCAGCCCGGAAGGGACAGGCCCGATGGGGGAGCTGTTTTTT. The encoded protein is CASSPEGTGPMGELFF.